What follows are 5 T cell receptor beta chains derived from one specimen sequenced in a study of human T cells and chemical hapten exposure. The total RNA was obtained from whole blood that was not fractionated. MiXCR, run by TCRdb on the 5' RACE reads, gives a single entry per CDR3 protein. The data hold 81,000 or so distinct CDR3 sequences, with about 8% observed a single time. The receptor set was obtained from a male donor in good health.

Notes on this clonotype: A read error may explain this, as a much larger clone is one base away. The chain carries TRBV7-9 and TRBJ2-7; D unclear. Trimming removed 4 bases from V and 5 bases from J, with 15 bases in between. This CDR3 region has 14 residues. Per germline, CDR1 SEHNR and CDR2 FQNEAQ (reference sequence). The DNA for the CDR3 is TGTGCCAGCAGCTCCTCCCCGGACCACCACGAGCAGTACTTC. Translating gives CASSSSPDHHEQYF.

This clonotype was seen repeatedly, ten times or more. The chain's CDR3 is CASKHAGVAYEQYF. The CDR3 nucleotides are TGTGCCAGCAAGCACGCTGGGGTAGCCTACGAGCAGTACTTC. The V and J genes are TRBV6-2 or TRBV6-3 and TRBJ2-7; unclear D gene. The CDR3 extends over 14 amino acids. V dropped 7 bases and J dropped 2 bases, with 15 bases sitting between them. Germline loops: CDR1 MNHEY, CDR2 SVGEGT.

This clonotype was detected only a few times. The chain links TRBV28 to TRBJ2-7, with D uncertain. V lost 2 bases, J lost 5 bases, and 19 bases lay in between. This CDR3 contains 16 residues. CDR1 is MDHEN and CDR2 is SYDVKM in the germline V gene. The CDR3 DNA reads TGTGCCAGCAGTTTAATTGGAGTGGTACAGCCCCACGAGCAGTACTTC. Translated, it gives CASSLIGVVQPHEQYF.

This clonotype was seen more than once but under ten times. The chain has TRBV2 and TRBJ2-1, with D possibly matching TRBD2 (5 bases). Germline-derived CDR1 and CDR2 are SNHLY and FYNNEI. CDR3 size: 16 residues. Trimming removed 10 bases from V and 0 bases from J, with 19 bases in between. CDR3 in amino acids: CANDPSSGSSYNEQFF. The CDR3 bases are TGTGCCAACGACCCCTCGAGCGGCAGCTCCTACAATGAGCAGTTCTTC.

The chain combines TRBV20-1 with TRBJ2-7; D gene unclear. Germline CDR1 reads DFQATT; CDR2 reads SNEGSKA (reference sequence). V was shortened by 5 bases and J by 3 bases, with 11 bases between the two germline ends. CDR3 length: 12 amino acids. Here the CDR3 reads CSAEAVGYEQYF. CDR3 bases: TGCAGTGCTGAGGCGGTAGGCTACGAGCAGTACTTC.